The rows below give T cell receptor beta chains drawn from one sample of a study of T cell responses to AZD1222 COVID-19 vaccine. TCRdb's table, derived via immunoSEQ multiplex PCR, lists solely in-frame clones and lacks some. The sample consists of about 100,000 clones, about 90% of them appearing once. The sequences come from peripheral blood, collected on day 0 of AZD1222 vaccination. These receptors were taken from an adult in good health. The CDR3 runs from the conserved cysteine through the conserved F or W. D genes are given only for firm matches. The size field is filled for only some rows; it gives once, few, many or a size class.

TRBV29-1	NA	TRBJ2-7	NA	TGCAGCGTTGACTTTTCGGGGAACTACGAGCAGTACTTC	CSVDFSGNYEQYF
TRBV9	TRBD1	TRBJ1-2	many	TGTGCCAGCAGCCTGGGACAGGGTGTATATGGCTACACCTTC	CASSLGQGVYGYTF
TRBV7-3	NA	TRBJ2-6	NA	TGTGCCAGCAGCTTAGGACTGGACTCTGGGGCCAACGTCCTGACTTTC	CASSLGLDSGANVLTF
TRBV2	NA	TRBJ1-1	NA	TGTGCCAGCAGGGTGCGACTGGACACTGAAGCTTTCTTT	CASRVRLDTEAFF
TRBV10-1	TRBD2	TRBJ2-7	NA	TGCGCCAGTGCTCCTAGCGGGAGCTACGAGCAGTACTTC	CASAPSGSYEQYF
TRBV5-6	NA	TRBJ1-6	NA	TGTGCCAGCAGCATGGGACGGCTCTATAATTCACCCCTCCACTTT	CASSMGRLYNSPLHF
TRBV11-2	NA	TRBJ2-1	NA	TGTGCCAGCAGCTTCAGACCCGAGGACGGCTACAATGAGCAGTTCTTC	CASSFRPEDGYNEQFF
TRBV7-2	TRBD2	TRBJ2-7	few	TGTGCCAGCAGCTCCGGACTAGTATCCAACGAGCAGTACTTC	CASSSGLVSNEQYF
TRBV7-9	TRBD2	TRBJ2-1	NA	TGTGCCAGCAGCTACCTAGCGGATGCCTACAATGAGCAGTTCTTC	CASSYLADAYNEQFF
TRBV7-3	NA	TRBJ2-1	NA	TGTGCCAGCAGCTGGGGAGGCGGCTACAATGAGCAGTTCTTC	CASSWGGGYNEQFF
TRBV4-2	TRBD2	TRBJ2-5	NA	TGTGCCAGCAGCCAAGATTTAGCGGGCGAGGGGACCCAGTACTTC	CASSQDLAGEGTQYF
TRBV15	NA	TRBJ1-4	NA	TGTGCCACCAGCAGAGCAGGTGCAACTAATGAAAAACTGTTTTTT	CATSRAGATNEKLFF
TRBV18	TRBD1	TRBJ2-7	NA	TGTGCCAGCTCACCGGTAGATGGGACAGGGGGCGAGCAGTACTTC	CASSPVDGTGGEQYF
TRBV6-6	NA	TRBJ1-5	NA	TGTGCCAGCAGTCCAACTCAACTTAGCAATCAGCCCCAGCATTTT	CASSPTQLSNQPQHF
TRBV30	TRBD1	TRBJ1-3	once	TGTGCCTGGAGTCGACGAAGCACAGGGGGCCCTGGAAACACCATATATTTT	CAWSRRSTGGPGNTIYF
TRBV7-9	NA	TRBJ2-1	NA	TGTGCCAGCAGCTTACAGACCTACAATGAGCAGTTCTTC	CASSLQTYNEQFF
TRBV7-3	TRBD1	TRBJ1-3	NA	TGTGCCAGCAGCCTCGGGACAGGGACTGGAAACACCATATATTTT	CASSLGTGTGNTIYF
TRBV2	NA	TRBJ2-3	once	TGTGCCAGCCGCACCGGGCCGAGCACAGATACGCAGTATTTT	CASRTGPSTDTQYF
TRBV6-1	NA	TRBJ1-1	NA	TGTGCCAGCAGTGAAGCCCGTCATGTCGAAGCTTTCTTT	CASSEARHVEAFF
TRBV3-1/TRBV3-2	NA	TRBJ1-1	NA	TGTGCCAGCAGCCAACTCCCATGGGGAGGGAGGACTGAAGCTTTCTTT	CASSQLPWGGRTEAFF
TRBV30	NA	TRBJ1-4	NA	TGTGCCTGTACCCACAGGGACCCATATGAAAAACTGTTTTTT	CACTHRDPYEKLFF
TRBV1	NA	TRBJ1-5	NA	TGCACCTTAGGAGGACAGGGACGCGAGCAGCCCCAGCATTTT	CTLGGQGREQPQHF
TRBV6-5	NA	TRBJ1-4	NA	TGTGCCAGCAGTTACGGGCTGAGGGGGGAAAAACTGTTTTTT	CASSYGLRGEKLFF
TRBV11-3	TRBD2	TRBJ2-7	once	TGTGCCAGCAGCTCTAGCGGGAGCTACGAGCAGTACTTC	CASSSSGSYEQYF
TRBV7-9	TRBD2	TRBJ2-3	NA	TGTGCCAGCAGCTCCAAGACTAGCGGCTACACAGATACGCAGTATTTT	CASSSKTSGYTDTQYF
TRBV27	NA	TRBJ2-1	NA	TGTGCCAGCCAGATATCCCGGGTGAGCAATGAGCAGTTCTTC	CASQISRVSNEQFF
TRBV19	TRBD1	TRBJ2-4	NA	TGTGCCAGTAGTCGTGGGACAGCCTCTATAGCCAAAAACATTCAGTACTTC	CASSRGTASIAKNIQYF
TRBV7-9	NA	TRBJ1-2	NA	TGTGCCAGCACCTTAGCCCCGGATGGCTACACCTTC	CASTLAPDGYTF
TRBV19	TRBD1	TRBJ1-1	once	TGTGCCAGTAGGACGGGACAGGGGAGCACTGAAGCTTTCTTT	CASRTGQGSTEAFF
TRBV20-1	NA	TRBJ1-2	NA	TGCAGCGCCAGGGCCGCGGAGGGCTACACCTTC	CSARAAEGYTF
TRBV6-5	TRBD2	TRBJ2-1	NA	TGTGCCAGCAGTCCCGGACTAGAAGTCTCGAAGCAGTTCTTC	CASSPGLEVSKQFF
TRBV2	TRBD1	TRBJ1-2	NA	TGTGCCAGCACCCAGGGGGTTTCGGGGTATGGCTACACCTTC	CASTQGVSGYGYTF
TRBV4-1	TRBD2	TRBJ2-1	NA	TGCGCCAGCAGCCAAGGACTAGCGGGCGTCGCGGCCACAGATGAGCAGTTCTTC	CASSQGLAGVAATDEQFF
TRBV9	NA	TRBJ1-2	NA	TGTGCCAGCAGCGTAGAGGCAGCGCTCGGGGGTGGCTACACCTTC	CASSVEAALGGGYTF
TRBV9	TRBD2	TRBJ2-2	NA	TGTGCCAGCAGCGTGGGAATTAGCGGGAGCCGGACCGGGGAGCTGTTTTTT	CASSVGISGSRTGELFF
TRBV28	NA	TRBJ1-1	NA	TGTGCCAGCAGTTTAGGGGGGTCAAGCACTGAAGCTTTCTTT	CASSLGGSSTEAFF
TRBV6-5	TRBD1	TRBJ2-1	NA	TGTGCCAGCAGTTATTGGCGGAGACAGGGTAGCAATGAGCAGTTCTTC	CASSYWRRQGSNEQFF
TRBV30	NA	TRBJ1-5	NA	TGTGCCTGGGGGACGGATAGCAATCAGCCCCAGCATTTT	CAWGTDSNQPQHF
TRBV30	NA	TRBJ1-5	NA	TGTGCCTGGAGTAAAGGGGCGCGAGGAATTAATCAGCCCCAGCATTTT	CAWSKGARGINQPQHF
TRBV19	TRBD1	TRBJ2-1	NA	TGTGCCAGTAGTAAGACAGGGGGTTCCTACAATGAGCAGTTCTTC	CASSKTGGSYNEQFF
TRBV11-2	TRBD1	TRBJ1-1	NA	TGTGCCAGCAGCTTAACTCAGGGGGTCACTGAAGCTTTCTTT	CASSLTQGVTEAFF
TRBV23-1	TRBD1	TRBJ2-7	NA	TGCGCCAGCAGTGGCGTCGGGGGCAGGGGGCACGACGAGCAGTACTTC	CASSGVGGRGHDEQYF
TRBV4-2	TRBD2	TRBJ2-3	NA	TGTGCCAGCAGCCAAGACAGACTAGCGGGAGGAGATACGCAGTATTTT	CASSQDRLAGGDTQYF
TRBV6-5	NA	TRBJ1-1	NA	TGTGCCAGCAGTTACTCGTTCAGGGTAGATACTGAAGCTTTCTTT	CASSYSFRVDTEAFF
TRBV7-2	NA	TRBJ1-1	NA	TGTGCCAGCAGCGAGCGCAGGCTGAACACTGAAGCTTTCTTT	CASSERRLNTEAFF
TRBV30	NA	TRBJ1-2	NA	TGTGCCTGGCAACAGAACCGCGGGATCTATGGCTACACCTTC	CAWQQNRGIYGYTF
TRBV9	NA	TRBJ1-2	NA	NA	CASSVGSGSLHLAF
TRBV7-6	NA	TRBJ1-1	NA	TGTGCCAGCAGCTCGAGGGGAGGTAACACTGAAGCTTTCTTT	CASSSRGGNTEAFF
TRBV5-1	NA	TRBJ1-3	NA	TGCGCCAGCAGCCCAGGGGAGTTCGGAAACACCATATATTTT	CASSPGEFGNTIYF